Presented here are 5 T cell receptor beta chains from one specimen sequenced in a study of OX40 agonist ivuxolimab in advanced cancers. Sequencing was performed with immunoSEQ multiplex PCR; in TCRdb, only in-frame clones are kept and a portion is missing. The data show tens of thousands of clones, approximately 86% seen once. The material was CD4+ or CD8+ T cells sorted from blood, obtained in a trial of the OX40 agonist ivuxolimab. The receptors were sampled from an adult with an advanced solid tumor such as melanoma, head and neck, liver or kidney cancer.

In its sample, this clone was seen once. The rearrangement links TRBV10-1 to TRBJ2-2, with D unclear. Trimming removed 3 bases at V and 6 bases at J, with 5 bases between. This CDR3 region has 12 residues. The V gene's germline CDR1 is WNHNN and CDR2 SYGVQD (reference sequence). CDR3 DNA: TGCGCCAGCAGTGAAGGGCCCGGGGAGCTGTTTTTT. Translated, it gives CASSEGPGELFF.

The chain joins TRBV15 to TRBJ2-1; D uncertain. The CDR3 totals 15 residues. V was pared by 1 base and J by 7 bases, with 14 bases between. Germline CDR1 is LNHNV and CDR2 is YYDKDF (reference sequence). The CDR3 loop is CATSRGSVGWNEQFF. CDR3 nucleotide sequence: TGTGCCACCAGCAGAGGAAGCGTAGGATGGAATGAGCAGTTCTTC.

J is TRBJ2-4 and V is TRBV5-1; D is undetermined. V lost 0 bases and J 6 bases, leaving 4 bases between the germline ends. The germline V gene has CDR1 SGHRS and CDR2 YFSETQ. The CDR3 runs 12 residues. CDR3 coding DNA: TGCGCCAGCAGCTTGGCCGGAAACATTCAGTACTTC. Its translation is CASSLAGNIQYF.

V gene TRBV4-1 combines with J gene TRBJ1-1; 7 nucleotides line up with TRBD1. The CDR3 has 15 amino acids. Losses at the gene ends were 0 bases for V and 4 bases for J; bases not matched to a gene: 5. CDR1 and CDR2 from the germline V gene are MGHRA and YSYEKL. CDR3 nucleotides: TGCGCCAGCAGCCAAGATCCGACAGGGATCACTGAAGCTTTCTTT. This translates into CASSQDPTGITEAFF.

This clone was detected only a few times. This chain uses TRBV19 with TRBJ2-7; D is unresolved. Germline CDR1 and CDR2: LNHDA and SQIVND (reference sequence). The CDR3 runs 14 residues. V lost 3 bases and J 2 bases, leaving 11 bases between the germline ends. CDR3 sequence reads: CASSMPEQPYEQYF. CDR3 nucleotide sequence: TGTGCCAGTAGTATGCCCGAGCAGCCCTACGAGCAGTACTTC.